What follows are 15 T cell receptor beta chains derived from one specimen sequenced in a study of blood T cell repertoires in COVID-19. The method was immunoSEQ multiplex PCR; TCRdb's version includes in-frame clones alone and lacks a portion of them. This table holds some 200,000 clones, about 88% found once. The source material was peripheral blood. Every receptor here comes from a man between 65 and 85 years old with acute or convalescent COVID-19.

This chain joins TRBV11-3 and TRBJ2-3; D is unclear. Trimming stripped 2 bases from V and 1 base from J, with 7 bases between. The CDR3 loop spans 14 amino acids. CDR1 SGHNT and CDR2 YENEEA come from the germline V gene. The chain's CDR3 is CASSLHRGTDTQYF. The CDR3 DNA sequence: TGTGCCAGCAGCTTACACAGAGGCACAGATACGCAGTATTTT.

The chain carries TRBV15 and TRBJ2-1; 7 bases fit TRBD2. The CDR3 length is 14 residues. The germline V gene encodes CDR1 LNHNV and CDR2 YYDKDF (reference sequence). V gave up 4 bases and J gave up 4 bases; unmatched junction bases: 4. CDR3 residues: CATSKLADYNEQFF. Here the CDR3 DNA reads TGTGCCACCAGCAAGCTAGCGGATTACAATGAGCAGTTCTTC.

The rearrangement links TRBV5-4 to TRBJ1-6, with TRBD1 matching 12 bases. The trim removed 4 bases at V and 10 bases at J, leaving 9 bases unmatched. Germline V gene sequence: CDR1 SGHNT, CDR2 YYREEE (reference sequence). The CDR3 sequence is 16 residues long. In nucleotides, the CDR3 is TGTGCCAGCAGCACGGGACAGGGGGCGACCGGATCACCCCTCCACTTT. Its protein is CASSTGQGATGSPLHF.

In regard to this clone: A read error may account for a junction end that differs from germline. This CDR3 is also generated by other DNA sequences in the sample. This rearrangement joins TRBV18 to TRBJ1-1, with D perhaps matching TRBD1 (6 bases). Germline CDR1 reads KGHSH; CDR2 reads LQKENI. This CDR3 is built from 13 residues. DNA for the CDR3: TGCGCCAGCTCACCAAACAGGGACACTGAAGCTTTCTTT. It yields the protein CASSPNRDTEAFF.

This chain links TRBV19 with TRBJ2-6; D is unclear. CDR1 LNHDA and CDR2 SQIVND come from the germline V gene (reference sequence). Trimming stripped 1 base from V and 0 bases from J, with 4 bases between. The CDR3 totals 15 residues. CDR3 region: CASSIVASGANVLTF. Written as DNA, the CDR3 is TGTGCCAGTAGTATAGTAGCCTCTGGGGCCAACGTCCTGACTTTC.

The chain uses TRBV5-1 and TRBJ2-5; no clear D. This CDR3 has 11 amino acids. Germline lookup yields CDR1 SGHRS and CDR2 YFSETQ. V lost 2 bases to trimming and J lost 5 bases, with 4 bases between them. This chain's CDR3 is CASSFQETQYF. Here the CDR3 DNA reads TGCGCCAGCAGCTTTCAGGAGACCCAGTACTTC. The full variable domain, rest sourced from reference TRBV5-1 and TRBJ2-5, is KAGVTQTPRYLIKTRGQQVTLSCSPISGHRSVSWYQQTPGQGLQFLFEYFSETQRNKGNFPGRFSGRQFSNSRSEMNVSTLELGDSALYLCASSFQETQYFGPGTRLLVL.

The V and J genes are TRBV6-1 and TRBJ2-7, with D maybe TRBD1 (7 bases). The germline V gene has CDR1 MNHNS and CDR2 SASEGT. This CDR3 has 14 residues. Trimming cost V 1 base and J 9 bases, with 16 bases left between them. The CDR3 DNA follows: TGTGCCAGCAGTGAAGGCCAGGGGGGTAATTGGCAGTACTTC. Amino acids: CASSEGQGGNWQYF.

This clone was picked up one time. The chain has TRBV10-3 and TRBJ2-2, with D perhaps matching TRBD1 (6 bases). V shed 4 bases and J shed 16 bases, with 19 bases lying between them. Germline V CDR1 and CDR2: ENHRY, SYGVKD. The CDR3 sequence is 13 residues long. Written as DNA, the CDR3 is TGTGCCATCAGTGGGGGGCTAGTCTCCGTGAAGTTTTTT. Protein product: CAISGGLVSVKFF.

The genes are TRBV7-9 and TRBJ2-3; 7 nucleotides line up with TRBD2. CDR1 and CDR2 (germline): SEHNR, FQNEAQ (reference sequence). With 4 bases clipped from V and 0 bases from J, the junction kept 1 base outside the gene matches. This CDR3 comprises 14 residues. Here the CDR3 DNA reads TGTGCCAGCAGCTCTAGCGGTAGCACAGATACGCAGTATTTT. Translating it yields CASSSSGSTDTQYF.

This chain uses TRBV28 with TRBJ2-2; 8 bases line up with TRBD1. CDR3 length: 18 amino acids. Looked up from germline, CDR1 is MDHEN and CDR2 is SYDVKM. Trimming cost V 1 base and J 0 bases; bases outside gene matches: 7. CDR3 DNA sequence: TGTGCCAGCAGTTTATACCCAGGGGGCACCTCGAACACCGGGGAGCTGTTTTTT. It is translated as CASSLYPGGTSNTGELFF.

The table lists this clone with a count of one. This rearrangement joins TRBV27 to TRBJ2-5; 10 bases fit TRBD2. Looked up from germline, CDR1 is MNHEY and CDR2 is SMNVEV (reference sequence). Trimming cost V 5 bases and J 4 bases; bases outside gene matches: 7. This CDR3 comprises 15 residues. In DNA, the CDR3 is TGTGCCAGCAGTGATCTAGCGGGAGCTGGAGAGACCCAGTACTTC. Protein: CASSDLAGAGETQYF.

The chain has TRBV6-5 and TRBJ1-5; 7 nucleotides align to TRBD1. The CDR3 sequence is 13 residues long. The V segment lost 8 bases and the J segment 3 bases; nucleotides outside the gene matches: 4. The germline V gene encodes CDR1 MNHEY and CDR2 SVGAGI. This CDR3 is CASRQGVNQPQHF. DNA for the CDR3: TGTGCCAGCCGACAGGGAGTCAATCAGCCCCAGCATTTT.

This clone showed up just a few times. The chain has TRBV7-6 and TRBJ2-1, with 7 bases matching TRBD2. The CDR3 has 16 residues. The V and J ends lost 5 bases and 0 bases, in that order; junction bases with no gene match: 7. CDR1 is SGHVS and CDR2 is FNYEAQ in the germline V gene. The CDR3 DNA reads TGTGCCAGCAGCCGACCTAGCGGCAGCTCCTACAATGAGCAGTTCTTC. Its translation: CASSRPSGSSYNEQFF. Full variable domain (rest looked up from reference TRBV7-6 and TRBJ2-1): GAGVSQSPRYKVTKRGQDVALRCDPISGHVSLYWYRQALGQGPEFLTYFNYEAQQDKSGLPNDRFSAERPEGSISTLTIQRTEQRDSAMYRCASSRPSGSSYNEQFFGPGTRLTVL.

J is TRBJ2-3 and V is TRBV5-1, with 9 bases fitting TRBD2. The ends lost 0 bases at V and 2 bases at J; junction bases unmatched: 4. This CDR3 comprises 16 residues. Germline lookup yields CDR1 SGHRS and CDR2 YFSETQ. As DNA, the CDR3 is TGCGCCAGCAGCTTGGGGGCTAGCGGGGCCACAGATACGCAGTATTTT. This sequence encodes CASSLGASGATDTQYF.

This clone was observed once. The chain employs TRBV15 and TRBJ2-2; perhaps TRBD2 as D (6 bases). Germline V CDR1 and CDR2: LNHNV, YYDKDF (reference sequence). The CDR3 extends over 16 amino acids. Trimming took 1 base from V and 2 from J, leaving 11 bases between them. This chain's CDR3 is CATSRVWDLNTGELFF. The CDR3 coding sequence is TGTGCCACCAGCAGAGTTTGGGACTTAAACACCGGGGAGCTGTTTTTT.